The 14 T cell receptor beta chains reported below all come from one sample, sequenced in a study of cytomegalovirus exposure and HLA in healthy donors (dated by TCRdb to 2016 to 2017). The library was obtained by the immunoSEQ multiplex PCR assay. A mixture of 60 forward primers for TCR Vbeta segments and 13 reverse primers for TCR Jbeta segments was used in the multiplex PCR. Here the immuneACCESS table is served through TCRdb, limited to in-frame sequences with V and J called. Missing clones are a known gap in these copies; in checked studies unresolved V genes cover under half, and the rest lacks a known reason. This sample is represented by hundreds of thousands of clones; about 78% of them were singletons. In total, the top ten clones hold approximately 3.8% of the sample. Sequenced: PBMCs. These TCRs come from a male donor in good health and CMV-seronegative.

The rearrangement links TRBV4-1 to TRBJ1-6; no firm D call. Germline V gives CDR1 MGHRA, CDR2 YSYEKL. Trimming took 0 bases from V and 5 from J, leaving 23 bases between them. The CDR3 length is 20 residues. The CDR3: CASSQDPLRGHWFDNSPLHF. The CDR3, as DNA: TGCGCCAGCAGCCAAGATCCATTAAGAGGGCATTGGTTCGATAATTCACCCCTCCACTTT.

The CDR3 here is CASSSTGLSQPQHF. The DNA of the CDR3 is TGTGCCAGCAGTTCGACAGGGTTAAGTCAGCCCCAGCATTTT. The chain carries TRBV27 and TRBJ1-5; TRBD1 agrees at 7 bases. The CDR3 is made up of 14 amino acids. V lost 4 bases to trimming and J lost 6 bases; unmatched junction nucleotides: 6. CDR1 is MNHEY and CDR2 is SMNVEV in the germline V gene (reference sequence).

This chain connects TRBV5-1 to TRBJ2-7, with 7 bases fitting TRBD1. CDR3 length: 13 residues. V was clipped by 5 bases and J by 0 bases; unmatched bases: 2. Germline assignment: CDR1 SGHRS and CDR2 YFSETQ. The CDR3 sequence: CASSTGVSYEQYF. In DNA form, the CDR3 reads TGCGCCAGCAGTACAGGGGTCTCCTACGAGCAGTACTTC.

The chain carries TRBV28 and TRBJ2-2; 7 nucleotides align to TRBD1. V shed 3 bases, J shed 5 bases, and the junction held 6 bases outside the gene matches. The CDR3 consists of 15 residues. In germline, CDR1 is MDHEN, CDR2 SYDVKM. The CDR3 sequence: CASSFRQGLTGELFF. As DNA, the CDR3 is TGTGCCAGCAGTTTTAGACAGGGTCTTACCGGGGAGCTGTTTTTT.

This sequence joins TRBV29-1 and TRBJ2-7; D possibly corresponds to TRBD1 (6 bases). In germline, CDR1 is SQVTM, CDR2 ANQGSEA. The CDR3 consists of 12 residues. V was shortened by 3 bases and J by 2 bases, with 8 bases between the two germline ends. CDR3 amino acids: CSVEGATYEQYF. The CDR3, as DNA: TGCAGCGTTGAGGGGGCCACCTACGAGCAGTACTTC.

The chain is built from TRBV28 and TRBJ1-1; 9 bases fit TRBD1. CDR3 size: 14 residues. V lost 4 bases to trimming and J lost 5 bases; unmatched junction nucleotides: 5. Per germline, CDR1 MDHEN and CDR2 SYDVKM. CDR3 protein: CASSSGTGSTEAFF. CDR3 sequence (DNA): TGTGCCAGCAGTTCCGGGACAGGGAGTACTGAAGCTTTCTTT.

The chain is built from TRBV6-5 and TRBJ2-4; 9 bases line up with TRBD1. The germline gives CDR1 MNHEY, CDR2 SVGAGI. J gave up 7 bases and V 6 bases, and 10 bases lay outside the gene matches. The CDR3 runs 15 residues. For the CDR3, the DNA is TGTGCCAGCAGCCCACCGGGACAGGGAAGGAACATTCAGTACTTC. This translates into CASSPPGQGRNIQYF.

The chain links TRBV18 to TRBJ2-7; possibly TRBD2 for D (5 bases). The CDR3 is made up of 15 amino acids. Trimming removed 4 bases from V and 4 bases from J, with 17 bases in between. CDR1 is KGHSH and CDR2 is LQKENI in the germline V gene. CDR3 bases: TGTGCCAGCTCACGAGCGGCGGAACCCCCTTACGAGCAGTACTTC. Translation: CASSRAAEPPYEQYF.

This chain links TRBV11-2 with TRBJ2-5, with 7 bases matching TRBD1. This CDR3 spans 13 amino acids. Germline V gene sequence: CDR1 SGHAT, CDR2 FQNNGV. Trimming at V came to 6 bases and at J to 5 bases, leaving 6 bases not matched to a gene. CDR3 amino acids: CASSERQGETQYF. The CDR3 nucleotides are TGTGCCAGCAGTGAGCGACAGGGCGAGACCCAGTACTTC.

The genes are TRBV11-3 and TRBJ2-2, with D perhaps matching TRBD1 (6 bases). V was shortened by 6 bases and J by 0 bases, with 8 bases between the two germline ends. In germline, CDR1 is SGHNT, CDR2 YENEEA. This CDR3 has 14 amino acids. For the CDR3, the DNA is TGTGCCAGCAGTCGGACAGCGAACACCGGGGAGCTGTTTTTT. This gives the protein CASSRTANTGELFF.

This sequence joins TRBV18 and TRBJ1-1; D perhaps matches TRBD1 (5 bases). Trimming pared 4 bases from V and 1 base from J, leaving 7 bases between. CDR3 length: 13 amino acids. Germline values: CDR1 KGHSH, CDR2 LQKENI. The CDR3 region is CASSLTGNTEAFF. The CDR3 bases are TGTGCCAGCTCACTTACAGGGAACACTGAAGCTTTCTTT.

The chain is built from TRBV11-2 and TRBJ1-4; the D is unclear. This CDR3 spans 14 amino acids. Germline loops: CDR1 SGHAT, CDR2 FQNNGV. Trimming took 1 base from V and 4 from J, leaving 7 bases between them. CDR3 in amino acids: CASSLGQINEKLFF. The DNA for the CDR3 is TGTGCCAGCAGCTTAGGCCAGATTAATGAAAAACTGTTTTTT.

This chain joins TRBV5-1 and TRBJ2-1; TRBD2 is a possible D gene (6 bases). The ends were cut back, 5 bases at V and 2 bases at J, with 11 bases in the middle. The CDR3 covers 14 residues. The germline CDR1 and CDR2 sequences are SGHRS and YFSETQ. The CDR3 is CASSSGEAYNEQFF. The CDR3, as DNA: TGCGCCAGCAGTTCGGGAGAGGCCTACAATGAGCAGTTCTTC.

The rearrangement joins TRBV5-1 to TRBJ2-5; D might be TRBD1 (5 bases). The CDR3 runs 13 residues. CDR1 SGHRS and CDR2 YFSETQ come from the germline V gene. V lost 4 bases and J lost 3, with 10 bases in between. This CDR3 is CASSRQRKETQYF. CDR3 DNA sequence: TGCGCCAGCAGCCGACAGAGGAAAGAGACCCAGTACTTC.